This T cell receptor beta chain was found in a study of T cells in women clearing cervical HPV infection. Method: immunoSEQ multiplex PCR; TCRdb's copy keeps in-frame clones and lacks some. Found here are under 30,000 clones; the top ten clones hold about 9.1%. The CDR3 covers 17 residues. Germline CDR1 DFQATT, CDR2 SNEGSKA (reference sequence). The ends lost 1 base at V and 5 bases at J; junction bases unmatched: 13. With respect to this clone: The observed sequence ends 3 residues before the CDR3 terminus, with the missing tail filled in from the germline J gene.

The chain combines TRBV20-1 with TRBJ2-5; the match to TRBD2 covers 10 bases. Sequenced: blood buffy coat. The TCR was taken from a woman between 18 and 75 years old with a cervical HPV16 infection that either progressed to CIN3+ or cleared (not recorded which). CDR3 sequence: CSARVRGTSGNRETQYF. The sequenced part of the CDR3 DNA is TGCAGTGCTAGAGTACGAGGAACTAGCGGGAATCGGGAGACC.